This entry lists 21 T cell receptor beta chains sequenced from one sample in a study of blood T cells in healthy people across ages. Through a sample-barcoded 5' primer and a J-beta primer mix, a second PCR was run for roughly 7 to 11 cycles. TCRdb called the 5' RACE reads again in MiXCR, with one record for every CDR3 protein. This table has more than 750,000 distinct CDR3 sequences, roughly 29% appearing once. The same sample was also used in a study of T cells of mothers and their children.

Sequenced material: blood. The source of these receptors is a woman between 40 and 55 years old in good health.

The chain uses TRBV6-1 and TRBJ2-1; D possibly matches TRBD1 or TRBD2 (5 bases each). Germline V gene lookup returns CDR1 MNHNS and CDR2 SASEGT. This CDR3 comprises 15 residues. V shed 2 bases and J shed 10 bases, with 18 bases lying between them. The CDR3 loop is CASSEWDGATYEQFF. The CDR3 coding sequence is TGTGCCAGCAGTGAATGGGACGGGGCCACCTACGAGCAGTTCTTC.

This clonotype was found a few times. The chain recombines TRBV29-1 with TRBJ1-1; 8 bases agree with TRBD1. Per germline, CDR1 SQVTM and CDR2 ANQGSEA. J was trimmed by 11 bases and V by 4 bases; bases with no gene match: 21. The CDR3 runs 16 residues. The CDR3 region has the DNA TGCAGCGTTGGAAAAAGCAGGGGACAGGATGGTGCTGGGGCTTTCTTT. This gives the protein CSVGKSRGQDGAGAFF.

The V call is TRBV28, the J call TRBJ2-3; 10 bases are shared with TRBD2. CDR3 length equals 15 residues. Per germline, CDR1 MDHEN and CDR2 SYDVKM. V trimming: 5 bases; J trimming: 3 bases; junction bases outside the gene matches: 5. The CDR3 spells CASSPASGGTDTQYF. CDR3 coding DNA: TGTGCCAGCAGTCCAGCTAGCGGGGGTACAGATACGCAGTATTTT. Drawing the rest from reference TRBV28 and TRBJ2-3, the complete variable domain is DVKVTQSSRYLVKRTGEKVFLECVQDMDHENMFWYRQDPGLGLRLIYFSYDVKMKEKGDIPEGYSVSREKKERFSLILESASTNQTSMYLCASSPASGGTDTQYFGPGTRLTVL.

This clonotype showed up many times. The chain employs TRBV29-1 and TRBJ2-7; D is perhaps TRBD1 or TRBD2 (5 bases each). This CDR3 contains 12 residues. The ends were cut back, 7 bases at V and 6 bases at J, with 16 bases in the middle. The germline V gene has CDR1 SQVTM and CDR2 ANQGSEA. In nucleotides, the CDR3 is TGCAGCGGGCTAAGGGACGTGGGCGAGCAGTACTTC. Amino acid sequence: CSGLRDVGEQYF.

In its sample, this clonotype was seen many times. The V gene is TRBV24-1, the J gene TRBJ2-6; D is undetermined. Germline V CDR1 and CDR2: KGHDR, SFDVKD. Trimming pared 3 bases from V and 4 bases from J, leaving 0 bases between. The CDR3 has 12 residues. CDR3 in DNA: TGTGCCACCAGTGATGGGGCCAACGTCCTGACTTTC. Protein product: CATSDGANVLTF.

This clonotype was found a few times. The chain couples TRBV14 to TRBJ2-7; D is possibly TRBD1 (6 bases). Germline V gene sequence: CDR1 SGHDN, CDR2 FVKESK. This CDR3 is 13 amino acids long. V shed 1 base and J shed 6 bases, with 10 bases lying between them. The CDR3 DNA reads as TGTGCCAGCAGCCAAGTGGCACAGGGCGAGCAGTACTTC. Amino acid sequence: CASSQVAQGEQYF. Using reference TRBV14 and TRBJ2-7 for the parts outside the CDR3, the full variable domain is EAGVTQFPSHSVIEKGQTVTLRCDPISGHDNLYWYRRVMGKEIKFLLHFVKESKQDESGMPNNRFLAERTGGTYSTLKVQPAELEDSGVYFCASSQVAQGEQYFGPGTRLTVT.

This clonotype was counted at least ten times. DNA of the CDR3: TGCAGCGTTTCCCGGGACAGGGCATTGGGCTACACCTTC. This codes for CSVSRDRALGYTF. The chain employs TRBV29-1 and TRBJ1-2; TRBD1 aligns across 9 bases. CDR1 and CDR2 (germline): SQVTM, ANQGSEA. The CDR3 sequence is 13 residues long. V lost 5 bases to trimming and J lost 8 bases; unmatched junction nucleotides: 9. The whole variable domain, remainder taken from reference TRBV29-1 and TRBJ1-2, is SAVISQKPSRDICQRGTSLTIQCQVDSQVTMMFWYRQQPGQSLTLIATANQGSEATYESGFVIDKFPISRPNLTFSTLTVSNMSPEDSSIYLCSVSRDRALGYTFGSGTRLTVV.

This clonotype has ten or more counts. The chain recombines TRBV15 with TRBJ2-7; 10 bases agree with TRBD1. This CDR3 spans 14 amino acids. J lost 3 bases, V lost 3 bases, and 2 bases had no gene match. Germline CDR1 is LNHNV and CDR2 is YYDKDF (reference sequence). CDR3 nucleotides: TGTGCCACCAGCAGGGGGGACAGGGGCTACGAGCAGTACTTC. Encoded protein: CATSRGDRGYEQYF. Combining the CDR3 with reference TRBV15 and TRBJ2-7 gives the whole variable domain DAMVIQNPRYQVTQFGKPVTLSCSQTLNHNVMYWYQQKSSQAPKLLFHYYDKDFNNEADTPDNFQSRRPNTSFCFLDIRSPGLGDTAMYLCATSRGDRGYEQYFGPGTRLTVT.

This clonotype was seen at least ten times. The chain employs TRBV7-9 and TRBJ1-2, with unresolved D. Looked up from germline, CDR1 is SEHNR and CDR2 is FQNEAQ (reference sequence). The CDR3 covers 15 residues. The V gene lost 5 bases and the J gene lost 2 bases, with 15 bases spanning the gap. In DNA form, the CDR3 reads TGTGCCAGCAGCCCCCCTCCTGGGGAAAACTATGGCTACACCTTC. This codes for CASSPPPGENYGYTF.

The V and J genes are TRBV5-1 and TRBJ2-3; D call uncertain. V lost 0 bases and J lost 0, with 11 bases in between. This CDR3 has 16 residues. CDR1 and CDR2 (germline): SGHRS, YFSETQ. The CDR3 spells CASSLDGYTSTDTQYF. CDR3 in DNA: TGCGCCAGCAGCTTGGATGGCTATACTAGCACAGATACGCAGTATTTT.

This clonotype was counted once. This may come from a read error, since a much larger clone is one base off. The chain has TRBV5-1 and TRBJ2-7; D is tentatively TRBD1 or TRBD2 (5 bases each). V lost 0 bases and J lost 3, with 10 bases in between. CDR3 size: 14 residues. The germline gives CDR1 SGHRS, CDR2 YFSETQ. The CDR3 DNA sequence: TGCGCCAGCAGCTTGGAACTGGGGGTCTACGAGCAGTACTTC. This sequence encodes CASSLELGVYEQYF. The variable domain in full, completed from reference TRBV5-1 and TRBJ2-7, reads KAGVTQTPRYLIKTRGQQVTLSCSPISGHRSVSWYQQTPGQGLQFLFEYFSETQRNKGNFPGRFSGRQFSNSRSEMNVSTLELGDSALYLCASSLELGVYEQYFGPGTRLTVT.

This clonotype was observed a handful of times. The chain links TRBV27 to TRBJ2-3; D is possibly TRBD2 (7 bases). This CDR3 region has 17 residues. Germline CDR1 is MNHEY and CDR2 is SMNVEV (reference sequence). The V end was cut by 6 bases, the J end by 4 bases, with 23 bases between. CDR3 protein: CASSNLGGAGTADTQYF. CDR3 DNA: TGTGCCAGCAGCAATTTAGGGGGGGCAGGAACTGCAGATACGCAGTATTTT.

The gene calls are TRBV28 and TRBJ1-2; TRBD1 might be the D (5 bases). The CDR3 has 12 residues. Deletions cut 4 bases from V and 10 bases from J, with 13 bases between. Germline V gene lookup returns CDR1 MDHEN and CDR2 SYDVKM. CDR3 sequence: CASSWAGGNYTF. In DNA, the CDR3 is TGTGCCAGCAGTTGGGCCGGGGGGAACTACACCTTC.

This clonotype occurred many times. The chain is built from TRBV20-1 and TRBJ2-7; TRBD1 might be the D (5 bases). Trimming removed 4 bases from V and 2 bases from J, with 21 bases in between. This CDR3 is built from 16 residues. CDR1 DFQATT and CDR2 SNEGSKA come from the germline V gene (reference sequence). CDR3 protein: CSAKGALLRGTYEQYF. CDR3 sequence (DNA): TGCAGTGCTAAAGGGGCACTTCTTAGGGGTACCTACGAGCAGTACTTC.

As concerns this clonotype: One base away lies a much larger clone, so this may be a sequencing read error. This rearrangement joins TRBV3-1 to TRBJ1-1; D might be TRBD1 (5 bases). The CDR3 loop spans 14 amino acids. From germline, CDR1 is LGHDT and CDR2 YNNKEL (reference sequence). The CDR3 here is CASGQRGQNTEAFF. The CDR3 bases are TGTGCCAGCGGCCAACGCGGACAGAACACTGAAGCTTTCTTT.

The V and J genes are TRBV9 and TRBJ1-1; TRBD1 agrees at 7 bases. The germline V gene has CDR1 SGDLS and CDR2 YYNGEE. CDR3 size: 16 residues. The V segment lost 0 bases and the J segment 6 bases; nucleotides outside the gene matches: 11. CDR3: CASSVVPEGAVAEAFF. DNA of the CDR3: TGTGCCAGCAGCGTAGTCCCCGAGGGGGCGGTGGCTGAAGCTTTCTTT.

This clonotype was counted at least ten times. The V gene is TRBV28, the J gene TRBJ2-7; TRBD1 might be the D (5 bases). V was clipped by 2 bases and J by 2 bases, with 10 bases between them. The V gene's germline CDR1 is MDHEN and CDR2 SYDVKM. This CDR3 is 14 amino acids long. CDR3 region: CASSLVLGAYEQYF. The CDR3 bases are TGTGCCAGCAGTTTAGTCTTAGGGGCCTACGAGCAGTACTTC.

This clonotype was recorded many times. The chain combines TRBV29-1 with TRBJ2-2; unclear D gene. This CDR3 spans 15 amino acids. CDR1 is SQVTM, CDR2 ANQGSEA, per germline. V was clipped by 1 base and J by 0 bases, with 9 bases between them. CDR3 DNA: TGCAGCGTTGAAGTCCTTGGCACGAACACCGGGGAGCTGTTTTTT. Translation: CSVEVLGTNTGELFF.

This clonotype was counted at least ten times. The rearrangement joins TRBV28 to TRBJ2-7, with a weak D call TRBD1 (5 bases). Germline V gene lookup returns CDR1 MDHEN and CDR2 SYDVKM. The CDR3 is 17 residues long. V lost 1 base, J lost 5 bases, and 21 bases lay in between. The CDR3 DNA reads TGTGCCAGCAGTTTATTCTCCGGGCCGGTCAGGGCACACGAGCAGTACTTC. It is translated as CASSLFSGPVRAHEQYF.

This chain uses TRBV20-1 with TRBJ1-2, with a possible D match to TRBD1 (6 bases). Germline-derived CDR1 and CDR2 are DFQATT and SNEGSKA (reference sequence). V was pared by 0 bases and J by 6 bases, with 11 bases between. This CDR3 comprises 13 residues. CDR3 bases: TGCAGTGCTAGAGATACAGGGAAGAATGGCTACACCTTC. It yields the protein CSARDTGKNGYTF.

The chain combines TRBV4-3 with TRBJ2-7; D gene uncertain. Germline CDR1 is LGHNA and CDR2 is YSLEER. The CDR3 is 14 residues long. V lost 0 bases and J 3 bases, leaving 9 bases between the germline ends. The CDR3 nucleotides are TGCGCCAGCAGCCAAGAGGGGTACGGCTACGAGCAGTACTTC. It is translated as CASSQEGYGYEQYF.